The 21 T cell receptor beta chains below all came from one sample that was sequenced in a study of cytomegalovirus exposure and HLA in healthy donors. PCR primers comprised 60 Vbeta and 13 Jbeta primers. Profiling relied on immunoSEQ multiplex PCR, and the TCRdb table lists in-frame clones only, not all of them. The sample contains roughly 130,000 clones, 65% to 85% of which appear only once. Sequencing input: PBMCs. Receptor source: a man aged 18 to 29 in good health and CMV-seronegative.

Here the CDR3 reads CASGSFGGRGGYTF. In DNA form, the CDR3 reads TGTGCCAGCGGTTCCTTTGGGGGGAGGGGTGGCTACACCTTC. The gene calls are TRBV27 and TRBJ1-2, with D perhaps matching TRBD1 (5 bases). Trimming pared 8 bases from V and 7 bases from J, leaving 20 bases between. Germline V CDR1 and CDR2: MNHEY, SMNVEV (reference sequence). The CDR3 extends over 14 amino acids.

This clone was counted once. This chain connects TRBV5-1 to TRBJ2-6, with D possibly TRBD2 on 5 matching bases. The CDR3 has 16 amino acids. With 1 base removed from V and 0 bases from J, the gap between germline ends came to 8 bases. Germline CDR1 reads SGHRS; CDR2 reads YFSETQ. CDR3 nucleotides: TGCGCCAGCAGCTTGTCTGGGAGCTCTGGGGCCAACGTCCTGACTTTC. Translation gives CASSLSGSSGANVLTF.

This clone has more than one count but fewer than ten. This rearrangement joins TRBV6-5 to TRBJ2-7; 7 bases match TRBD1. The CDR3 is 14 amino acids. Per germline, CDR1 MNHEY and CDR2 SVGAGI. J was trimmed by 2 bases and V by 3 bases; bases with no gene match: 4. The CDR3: CASSYRGHTYEQYF. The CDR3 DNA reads TGTGCCAGCAGTTATAGGGGGCATACCTACGAGCAGTACTTC.

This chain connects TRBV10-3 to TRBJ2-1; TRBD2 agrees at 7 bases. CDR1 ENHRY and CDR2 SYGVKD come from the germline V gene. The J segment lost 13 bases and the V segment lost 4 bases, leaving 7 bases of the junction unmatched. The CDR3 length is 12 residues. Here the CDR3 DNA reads TGTGCCATCAGTGTTGCCCTAGCGGAACAGTTCTTC. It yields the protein CAISVALAEQFF.

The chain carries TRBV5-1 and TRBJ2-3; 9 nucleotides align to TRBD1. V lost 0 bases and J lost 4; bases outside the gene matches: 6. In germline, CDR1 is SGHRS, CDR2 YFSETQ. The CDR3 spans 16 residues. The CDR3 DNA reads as TGCGCCAGCAGCTTGGAAGGGACAGGGTGGGCAGATACGCAGTATTTT. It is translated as CASSLEGTGWADTQYF.

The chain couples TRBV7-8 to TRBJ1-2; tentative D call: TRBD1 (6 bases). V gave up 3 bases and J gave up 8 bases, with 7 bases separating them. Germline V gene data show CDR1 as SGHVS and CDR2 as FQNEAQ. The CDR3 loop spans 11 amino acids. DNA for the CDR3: TGTGCCAGCAGCTTTGGGGGCGGCTACACCTTC. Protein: CASSFGGGYTF.

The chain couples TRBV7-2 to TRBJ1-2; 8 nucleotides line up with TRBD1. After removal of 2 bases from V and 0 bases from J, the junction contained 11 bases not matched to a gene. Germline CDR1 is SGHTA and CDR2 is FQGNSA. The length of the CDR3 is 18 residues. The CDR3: CASSLLPQGAYPNYGYTF. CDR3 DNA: TGTGCCAGCAGCTTACTTCCCCAGGGGGCCTACCCTAACTATGGCTACACCTTC.

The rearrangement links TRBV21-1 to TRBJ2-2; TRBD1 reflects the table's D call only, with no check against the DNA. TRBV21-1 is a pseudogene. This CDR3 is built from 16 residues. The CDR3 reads CASSKRGDRAAGELFF. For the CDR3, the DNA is TGTGCCAGCAGCAAAAGGGGGGACAGGGCGGCCGGGGAGCTGTTTTTT.

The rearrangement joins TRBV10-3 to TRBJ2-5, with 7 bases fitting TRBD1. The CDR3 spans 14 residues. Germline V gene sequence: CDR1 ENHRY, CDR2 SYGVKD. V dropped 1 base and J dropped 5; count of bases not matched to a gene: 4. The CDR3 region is CAISELGGRETQYF. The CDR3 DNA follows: TGTGCCATCAGTGAGTTAGGGGGCAGGGAGACCCAGTACTTC.

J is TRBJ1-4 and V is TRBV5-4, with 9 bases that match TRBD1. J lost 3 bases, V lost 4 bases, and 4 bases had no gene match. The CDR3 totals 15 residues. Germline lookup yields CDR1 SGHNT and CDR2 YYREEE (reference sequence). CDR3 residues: CASSKTGGPNEKLFF. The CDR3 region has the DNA TGTGCCAGCAGCAAGACAGGGGGACCTAATGAAAAACTGTTTTTT.

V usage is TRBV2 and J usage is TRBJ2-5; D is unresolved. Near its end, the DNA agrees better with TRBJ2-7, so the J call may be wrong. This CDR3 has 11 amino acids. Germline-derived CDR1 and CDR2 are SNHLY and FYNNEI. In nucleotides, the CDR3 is TGTGCCAGCAGTGAATTGTACGAGCAGTACTTC. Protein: CASSELYEQYF.

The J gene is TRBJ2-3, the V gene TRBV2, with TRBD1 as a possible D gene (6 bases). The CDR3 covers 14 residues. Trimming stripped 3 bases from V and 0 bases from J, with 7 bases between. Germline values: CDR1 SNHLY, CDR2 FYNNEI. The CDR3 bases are TGTGCCAGCAGTGACCAGGGGAGCACAGATACGCAGTATTTT. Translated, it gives CASSDQGSTDTQYF.

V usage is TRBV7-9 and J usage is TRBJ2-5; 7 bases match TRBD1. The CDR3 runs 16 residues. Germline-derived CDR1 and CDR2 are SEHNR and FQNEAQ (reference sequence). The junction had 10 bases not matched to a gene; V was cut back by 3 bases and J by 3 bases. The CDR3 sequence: CASSLSIDRAEETQYF. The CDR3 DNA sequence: TGTGCCAGCAGCTTGTCGATCGACAGGGCGGAAGAGACCCAGTACTTC.

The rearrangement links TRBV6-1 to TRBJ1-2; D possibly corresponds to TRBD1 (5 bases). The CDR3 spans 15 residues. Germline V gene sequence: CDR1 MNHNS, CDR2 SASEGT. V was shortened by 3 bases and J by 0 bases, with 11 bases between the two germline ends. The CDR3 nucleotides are TGTGCCAGCAGTGACCCGGCGGGGGCTAACTATGGCTACACCTTC. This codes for CASSDPAGANYGYTF.

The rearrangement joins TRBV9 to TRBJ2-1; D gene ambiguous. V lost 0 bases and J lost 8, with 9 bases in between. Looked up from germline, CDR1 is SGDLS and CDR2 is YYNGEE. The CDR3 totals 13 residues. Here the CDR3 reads CASSVATGYEQFF. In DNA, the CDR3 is TGTGCCAGCAGCGTAGCCACCGGGTATGAGCAGTTCTTC.

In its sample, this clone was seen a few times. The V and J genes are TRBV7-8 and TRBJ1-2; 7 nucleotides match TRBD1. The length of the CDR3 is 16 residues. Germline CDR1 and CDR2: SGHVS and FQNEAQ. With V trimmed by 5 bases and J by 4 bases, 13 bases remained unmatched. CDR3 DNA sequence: TGTGCCAGCAGCCCGGCAGGGGGAGGTATTGTCTATGGCTACACCTTC. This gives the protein CASSPAGGGIVYGYTF.

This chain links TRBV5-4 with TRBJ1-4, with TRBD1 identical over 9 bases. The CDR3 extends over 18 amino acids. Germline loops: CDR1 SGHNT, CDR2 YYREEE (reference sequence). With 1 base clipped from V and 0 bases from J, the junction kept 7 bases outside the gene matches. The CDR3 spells CASSLIPGQGSTNEKLFF. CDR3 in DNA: TGTGCCAGCAGCTTGATACCGGGACAGGGCTCAACTAATGAAAAACTGTTTTTT.

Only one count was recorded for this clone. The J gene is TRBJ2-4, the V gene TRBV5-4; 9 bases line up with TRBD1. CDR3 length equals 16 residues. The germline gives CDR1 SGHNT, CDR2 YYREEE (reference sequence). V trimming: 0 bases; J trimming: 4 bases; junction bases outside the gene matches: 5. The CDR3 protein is CASSLGGQGGKNIQYF. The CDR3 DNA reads TGTGCCAGCAGCTTGGGGGGACAGGGCGGAAAAAACATTCAGTACTTC. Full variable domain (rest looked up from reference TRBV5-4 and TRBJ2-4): ETGVTQSPTHLIKTRGQQVTLRCSSQSGHNTVSWYQQALGQGPQFIFQYYREEENGRGNFPPRFSGLQFPNYSSELNVNALELDDSALYLCASSLGGQGGKNIQYFGAGTRLSVL.

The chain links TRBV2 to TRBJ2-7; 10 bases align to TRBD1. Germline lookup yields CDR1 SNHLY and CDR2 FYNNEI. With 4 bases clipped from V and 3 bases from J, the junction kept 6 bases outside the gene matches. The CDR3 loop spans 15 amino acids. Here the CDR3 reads CASSGLWDRGYEQYF. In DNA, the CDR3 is TGTGCCAGCAGTGGCTTATGGGACAGGGGCTACGAGCAGTACTTC.

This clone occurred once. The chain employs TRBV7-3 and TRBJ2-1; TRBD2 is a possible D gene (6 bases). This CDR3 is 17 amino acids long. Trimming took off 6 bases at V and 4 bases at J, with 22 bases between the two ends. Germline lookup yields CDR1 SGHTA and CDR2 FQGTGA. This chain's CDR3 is CASSLGIRDSLYNEQFF. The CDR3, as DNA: TGTGCCAGCAGTTTAGGGATTCGGGACTCGCTTTACAATGAGCAGTTCTTC.

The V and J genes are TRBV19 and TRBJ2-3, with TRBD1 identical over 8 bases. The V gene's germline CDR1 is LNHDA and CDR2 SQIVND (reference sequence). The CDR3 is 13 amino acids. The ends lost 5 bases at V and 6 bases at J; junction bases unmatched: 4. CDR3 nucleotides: TGTGCCAGTAGTTCAAACAGGGGGGATACGCAGTATTTT. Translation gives CASSSNRGDTQYF.